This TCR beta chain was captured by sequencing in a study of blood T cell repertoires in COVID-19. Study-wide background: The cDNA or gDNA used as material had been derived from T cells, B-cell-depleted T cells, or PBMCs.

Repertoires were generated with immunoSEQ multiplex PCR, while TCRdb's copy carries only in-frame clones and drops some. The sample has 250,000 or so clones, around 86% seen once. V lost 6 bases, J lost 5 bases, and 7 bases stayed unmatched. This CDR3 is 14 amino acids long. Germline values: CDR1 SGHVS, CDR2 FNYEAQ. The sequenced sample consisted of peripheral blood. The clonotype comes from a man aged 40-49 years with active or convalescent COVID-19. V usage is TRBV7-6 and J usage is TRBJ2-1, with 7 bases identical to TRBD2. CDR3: CASSRQAGNNEQFF. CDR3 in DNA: TGTGCCAGCAGTCGGCAAGCGGGAAACAATGAGCAGTTCTTC.